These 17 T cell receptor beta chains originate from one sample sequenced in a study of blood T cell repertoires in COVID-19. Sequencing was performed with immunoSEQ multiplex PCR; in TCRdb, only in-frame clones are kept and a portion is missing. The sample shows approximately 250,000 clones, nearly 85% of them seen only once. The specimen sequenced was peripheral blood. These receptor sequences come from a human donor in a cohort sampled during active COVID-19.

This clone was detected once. CDR3 sequence (DNA): TGCGCCAGCAGCAAGACGGGACTAGGTGCTTTCTTT. Translation gives CASSKTGLGAFF. J is TRBJ1-1 and V is TRBV5-1, with a tentative D call TRBD1 (5 bases). This CDR3 is 12 amino acids long. The ends were cut back, 4 bases at V and 11 bases at J, with 15 bases in the middle. The germline gives CDR1 SGHRS, CDR2 YFSETQ.

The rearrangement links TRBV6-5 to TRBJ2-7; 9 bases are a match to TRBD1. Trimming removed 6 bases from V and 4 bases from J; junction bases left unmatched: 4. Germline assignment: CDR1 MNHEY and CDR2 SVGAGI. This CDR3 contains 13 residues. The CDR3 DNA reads TGTGCCAGCAGCCCAGACAGGGGGTACGAGCAGTACTTC. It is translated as CASSPDRGYEQYF.

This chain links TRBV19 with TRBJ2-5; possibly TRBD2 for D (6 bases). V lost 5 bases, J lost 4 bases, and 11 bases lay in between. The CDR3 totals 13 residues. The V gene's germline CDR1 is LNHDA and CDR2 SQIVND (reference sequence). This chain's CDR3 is CASSATSRETQYF. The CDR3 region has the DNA TGTGCCAGTAGTGCGACTAGTCGAGAGACCCAGTACTTC.

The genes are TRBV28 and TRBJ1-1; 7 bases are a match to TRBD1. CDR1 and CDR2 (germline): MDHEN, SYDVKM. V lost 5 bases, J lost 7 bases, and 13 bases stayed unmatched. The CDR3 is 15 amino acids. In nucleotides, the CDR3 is TGTGCCAGCAGTGGATACGGACAGGCTCATGATGAAGCTTTCTTT. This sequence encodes CASSGYGQAHDEAFF.

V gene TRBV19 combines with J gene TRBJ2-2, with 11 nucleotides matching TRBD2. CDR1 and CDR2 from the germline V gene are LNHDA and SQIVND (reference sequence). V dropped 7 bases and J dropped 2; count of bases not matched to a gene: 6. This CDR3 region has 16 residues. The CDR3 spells CASIPGTSGNTGELFF. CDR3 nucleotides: TGTGCCAGTATCCCCGGGACTAGCGGTAACACCGGGGAGCTGTTTTTT.

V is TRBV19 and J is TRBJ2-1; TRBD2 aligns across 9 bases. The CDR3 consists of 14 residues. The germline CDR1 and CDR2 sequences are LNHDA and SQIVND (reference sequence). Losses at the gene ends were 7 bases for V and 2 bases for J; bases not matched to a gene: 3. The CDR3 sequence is CASTSGAPYNEQFF. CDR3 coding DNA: TGTGCCAGTACTAGCGGGGCCCCCTACAATGAGCAGTTCTTC.

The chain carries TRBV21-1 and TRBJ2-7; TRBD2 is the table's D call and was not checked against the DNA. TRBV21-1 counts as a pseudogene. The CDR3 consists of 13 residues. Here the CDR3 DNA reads TGTGCCAGCAGCACCCCGAGAACCTACGAGCAGTACTTC. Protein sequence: CASSTPRTYEQYF.

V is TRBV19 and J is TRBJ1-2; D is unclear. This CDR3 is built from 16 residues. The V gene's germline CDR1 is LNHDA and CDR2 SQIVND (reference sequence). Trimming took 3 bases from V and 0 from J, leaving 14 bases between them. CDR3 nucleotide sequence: TGTGCCAGTAGTATCCTCGTGACAAGAGCTAACTATGGCTACACCTTC. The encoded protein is CASSILVTRANYGYTF.

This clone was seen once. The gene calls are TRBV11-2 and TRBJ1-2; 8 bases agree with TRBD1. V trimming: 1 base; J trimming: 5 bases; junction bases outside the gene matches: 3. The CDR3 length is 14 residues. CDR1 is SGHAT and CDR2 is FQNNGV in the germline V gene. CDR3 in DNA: TGTGCCAGCAGCTTAGTCGACAGGGGTTATGGCTACACCTTC. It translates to CASSLVDRGYGYTF.

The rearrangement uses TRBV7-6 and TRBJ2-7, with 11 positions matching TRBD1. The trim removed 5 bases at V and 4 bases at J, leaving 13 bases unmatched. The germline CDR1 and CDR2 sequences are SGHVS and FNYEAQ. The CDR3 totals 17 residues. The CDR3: CASSVDPPDRGLYEQYF. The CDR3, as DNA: TGTGCCAGCAGCGTAGACCCACCGGACAGGGGGCTATACGAGCAGTACTTC.

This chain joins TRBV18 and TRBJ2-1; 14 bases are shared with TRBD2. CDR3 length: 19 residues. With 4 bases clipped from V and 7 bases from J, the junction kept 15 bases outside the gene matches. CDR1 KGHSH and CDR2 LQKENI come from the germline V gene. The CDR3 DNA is TGTGCCAGCTCACAACCGGGACGGCGACTAGCGGGAGGGCTAAATGAGCAGTTCTTC. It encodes CASSQPGRRLAGGLNEQFF.

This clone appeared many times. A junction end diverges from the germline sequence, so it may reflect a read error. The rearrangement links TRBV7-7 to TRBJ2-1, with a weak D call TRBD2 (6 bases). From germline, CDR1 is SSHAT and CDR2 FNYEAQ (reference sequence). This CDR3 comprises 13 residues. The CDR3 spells CASSLESRTKQFF. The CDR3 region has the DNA TGTGCTAGCAGCTTAGAGTCCCGGACTAAGCAGTTCTTC. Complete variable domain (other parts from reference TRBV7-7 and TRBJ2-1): GAGVSQSPRYKVTKRGQDVTLRCDPISSHATLYWYQQALGQGPEFLTYFNYEAQPDKSGLPSDRFSAERPEGSISTLTIQRTEQRDSAMYRCASSLESRTKQFFGPGTRLTVL.

CDR3 bases: TGTGCCAGCAGCTTAAGCGGGGGCCCCTCCTACGAGCAGTACTTC. It encodes CASSLSGGPSYEQYF. The rearrangement uses TRBV11-2 and TRBJ2-7; 8 nucleotides match TRBD2. The CDR3 loop spans 15 amino acids. Germline V gene sequence: CDR1 SGHAT, CDR2 FQNNGV. Losses at the gene ends were 2 bases for V and 0 bases for J; bases not matched to a gene: 3.

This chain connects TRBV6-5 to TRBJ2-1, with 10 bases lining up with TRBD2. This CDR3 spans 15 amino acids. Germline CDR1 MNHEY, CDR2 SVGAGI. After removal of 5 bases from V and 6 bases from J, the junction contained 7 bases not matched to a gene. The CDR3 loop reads CASSRLAGESNEQFF. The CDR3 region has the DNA TGTGCCAGCAGTCGGCTAGCGGGGGAATCCAATGAGCAGTTCTTC.

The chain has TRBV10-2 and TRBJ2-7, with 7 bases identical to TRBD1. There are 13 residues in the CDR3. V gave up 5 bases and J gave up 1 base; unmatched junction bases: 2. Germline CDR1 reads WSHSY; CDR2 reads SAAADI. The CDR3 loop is CASSRDRSYEQYF. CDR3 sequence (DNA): TGCGCCAGCAGTAGGGACAGATCCTACGAGCAGTACTTC.

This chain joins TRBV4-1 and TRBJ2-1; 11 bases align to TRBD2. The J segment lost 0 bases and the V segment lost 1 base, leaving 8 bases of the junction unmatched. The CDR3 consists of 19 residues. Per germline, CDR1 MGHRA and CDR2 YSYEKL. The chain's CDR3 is CASSQVRLAGGGSYNEQFF. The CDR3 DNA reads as TGCGCCAGCAGCCAAGTGCGGCTAGCGGGAGGTGGCTCCTACAATGAGCAGTTCTTC.

In DNA form, the CDR3 reads TGTGCCAGCAGTCTAAATAACAGGGGGGGGTATGGCTACACCTTC. Translated, it gives CASSLNNRGGYGYTF. V usage is TRBV28 and J usage is TRBJ1-2, with 8 bases identical to TRBD1. The germline CDR1 and CDR2 sequences are MDHEN and SYDVKM. The CDR3 is 15 residues long. Germline trimming cut 5 bases from V and 5 bases from J; bases unmatched to any gene: 10.